The text below deals with one T cell receptor beta chain. Only in-frame clones appear in the TCRdb table, and some are missing; sequencing was by immunoSEQ multiplex PCR. Altogether some 32,000 clones are present, approximately 90% being singletons, with the ten largest covering 4.3%. The sample originates from a study of T cell changes during pregnancy in multiple sclerosis. The CDR3 is made up of 17 amino acids. CDR1 and CDR2 from the germline V gene are SGHNT and YENEEA. Unmatched junction bases numbered 12, after V lost 1 base and J lost 5 bases. J is TRBJ2-3 and V is TRBV11-3; 7 bases align to TRBD2. The sequenced sample was CD8+ T cells from peripheral blood mononuclear cells, obtained in the second trimester of pregnancy. This receptor was identified in a female donor with multiple sclerosis, enrolled in a pregnancy study. Here the CDR3 DNA reads TGTGCCAGCAGCTTAGGTCAAGCGGGATCTGGAATAGATACGCAGTATTTT. It is translated as CASSLGQAGSGIDTQYF.